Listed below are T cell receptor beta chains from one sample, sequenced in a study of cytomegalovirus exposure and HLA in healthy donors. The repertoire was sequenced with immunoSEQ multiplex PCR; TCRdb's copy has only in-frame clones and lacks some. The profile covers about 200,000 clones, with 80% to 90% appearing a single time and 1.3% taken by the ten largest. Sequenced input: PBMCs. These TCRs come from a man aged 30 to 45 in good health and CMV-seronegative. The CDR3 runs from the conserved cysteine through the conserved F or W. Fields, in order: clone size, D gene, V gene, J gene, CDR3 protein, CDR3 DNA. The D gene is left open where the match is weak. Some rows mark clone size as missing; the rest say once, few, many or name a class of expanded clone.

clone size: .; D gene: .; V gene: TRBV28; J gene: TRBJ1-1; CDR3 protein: CATHTNTEAFF; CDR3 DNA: TGTGCCACCCACACGAACACTGAAGCTTTCTTT
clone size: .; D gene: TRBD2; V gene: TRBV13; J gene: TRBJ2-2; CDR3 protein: CASSPPGLGGELFF; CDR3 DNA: TGTGCCAGCAGCCCTCCGGGACTAGGCGGGGAGCTGTTTTTT
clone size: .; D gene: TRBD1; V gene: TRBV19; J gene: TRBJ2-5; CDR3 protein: CASNAGGGQETQYF; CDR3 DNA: TGTGCCAGTAACGCAGGGGGCGGGCAAGAGACCCAGTACTTC
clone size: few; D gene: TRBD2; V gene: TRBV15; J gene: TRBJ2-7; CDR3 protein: CATSKIAGGYEQYF; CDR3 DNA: TGTGCCACCAGCAAAATAGCGGGAGGCTACGAGCAGTACTTC
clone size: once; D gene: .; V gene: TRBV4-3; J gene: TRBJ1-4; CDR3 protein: CASSQSGRAGEKLFF; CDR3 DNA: TGCGCCAGCAGCCAATCAGGTCGGGCGGGGGAAAAACTGTTTTTT
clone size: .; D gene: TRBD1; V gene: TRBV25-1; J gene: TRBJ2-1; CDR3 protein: CASSDPGGPYNEQFF; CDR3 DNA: TGTGCCAGCAGTGATCCAGGGGGACCCTACAATGAGCAGTTCTTC
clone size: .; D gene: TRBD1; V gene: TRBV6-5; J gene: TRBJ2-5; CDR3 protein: CASSYTGVYGETQYF; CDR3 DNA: TGTGCCAGCAGTTATACAGGGGTATATGGGGAGACCCAGTACTTC
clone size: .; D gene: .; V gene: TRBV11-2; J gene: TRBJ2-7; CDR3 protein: CASSSPGHLYEQYF; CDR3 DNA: TGTGCCAGCAGCTCACCGGGACACCTCTACGAGCAGTACTTC
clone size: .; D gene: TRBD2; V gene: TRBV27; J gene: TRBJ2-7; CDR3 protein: CASSSLAGVGEQYF; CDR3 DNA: TGTGCCAGCAGTTCACTAGCGGGAGTTGGCGAGCAGTACTTC
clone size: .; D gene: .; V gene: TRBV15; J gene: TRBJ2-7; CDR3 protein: CATSRDGAYEQYF; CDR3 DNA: TGTGCCACCAGCAGAGACGGAGCCTACGAGCAGTACTTC
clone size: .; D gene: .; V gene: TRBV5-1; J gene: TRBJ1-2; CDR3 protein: CASAPTPSDSTSYGYTF; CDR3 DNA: TGCGCCAGCGCTCCCACCCCCTCGGACAGTACCAGCTATGGCTACACCTTC
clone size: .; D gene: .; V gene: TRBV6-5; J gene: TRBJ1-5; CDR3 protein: CASSYSRDQPQHF; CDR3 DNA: TGTGCCAGCAGTTACTCGCGGGATCAGCCCCAGCATTTT
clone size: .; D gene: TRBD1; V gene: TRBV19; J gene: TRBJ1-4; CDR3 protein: CASSVNDRGPRRKLFF; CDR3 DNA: TGTGCCAGTAGTGTCAATGACAGGGGGCCCAGGCGAAAACTGTTTTTT
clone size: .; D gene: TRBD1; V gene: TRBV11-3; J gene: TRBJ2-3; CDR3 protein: CASSLGSGVGQGTDTQYF; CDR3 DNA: TGTGCCAGCAGCTTAGGGTCAGGTGTTGGACAGGGCACAGATACGCAGTATTTT
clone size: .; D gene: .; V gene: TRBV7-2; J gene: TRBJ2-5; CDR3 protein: CASSLAGRGETQYF; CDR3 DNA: TGTGCCAGCAGCTTAGCGGGCCGGGGGGAGACCCAGTACTTC
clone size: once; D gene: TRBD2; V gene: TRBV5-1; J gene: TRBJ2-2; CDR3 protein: CASSLSGGLNTGELFF; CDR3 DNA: TGCGCCAGCAGCCTTAGCGGGGGGCTCAACACCGGGGAGCTGTTTTTT
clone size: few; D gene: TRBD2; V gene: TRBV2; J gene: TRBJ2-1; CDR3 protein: CARGAGTTVGEQFF; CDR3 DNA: TGTGCCAGGGGAGCCGGGACTACCGTCGGTGAGCAGTTCTTC
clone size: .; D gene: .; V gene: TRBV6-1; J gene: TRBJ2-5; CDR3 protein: CASKIRGYETQYF; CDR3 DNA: TGTGCCAGCAAAATCAGGGGATACGAGACCCAGTACTTC
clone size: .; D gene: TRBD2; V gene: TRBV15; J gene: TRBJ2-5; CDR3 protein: CATSRDLASGLETQYF; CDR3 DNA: TGTGCCACCAGCAGAGATCTTGCTAGCGGGTTAGAGACCCAGTACTTC
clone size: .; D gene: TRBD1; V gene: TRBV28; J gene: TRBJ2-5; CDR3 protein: CASSPHDREETQYF; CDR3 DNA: TGTGCCAGCAGTCCCCACGACAGGGAAGAGACCCAGTACTTC
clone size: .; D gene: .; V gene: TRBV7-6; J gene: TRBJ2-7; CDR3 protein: CASSLETASSYEQYF; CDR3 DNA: TGTGCCAGCAGCTTGGAAACAGCAAGCTCCTACGAGCAGTACTTC
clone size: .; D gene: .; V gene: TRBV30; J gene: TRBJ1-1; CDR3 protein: CAWALTEAFF; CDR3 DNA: TGTGCCTGGGCGCTCACTGAAGCTTTCTTT
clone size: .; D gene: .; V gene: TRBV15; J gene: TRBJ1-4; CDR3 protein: CATSRFGGSEKLFF; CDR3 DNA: TGTGCCACCAGCAGGTTCGGGGGTAGTGAAAAACTGTTTTTT
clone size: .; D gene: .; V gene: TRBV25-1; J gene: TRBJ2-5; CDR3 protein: CASSEFAGSTETQYF; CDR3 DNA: TGTGCCAGCAGTGAATTTGCAGGGTCGACAGAGACCCAGTACTTC
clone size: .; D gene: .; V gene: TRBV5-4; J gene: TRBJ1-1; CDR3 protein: CASSLVRQSNTEAFF; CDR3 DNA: TGTGCCAGCAGCTTGGTTAGACAGTCGAACACTGAAGCTTTCTTT
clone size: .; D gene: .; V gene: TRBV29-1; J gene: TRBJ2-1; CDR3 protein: CRGGGGDEQFF; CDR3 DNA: TGCAGAGGAGGCGGGGGCGATGAGCAGTTCTTC
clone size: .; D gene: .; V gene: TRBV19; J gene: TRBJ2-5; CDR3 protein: CASGTGPQETQYF; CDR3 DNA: TGTGCCAGCGGTACAGGGCCCCAAGAGACCCAGTACTTC
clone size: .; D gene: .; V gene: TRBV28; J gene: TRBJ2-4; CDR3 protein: CASRGSAVAKNIQYF; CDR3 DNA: TGTGCCAGCAGAGGGAGCGCGGTAGCCAAAAACATTCAGTACTTC
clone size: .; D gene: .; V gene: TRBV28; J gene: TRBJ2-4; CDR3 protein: CASSFGEAKNIQYF; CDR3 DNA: TGTGCCAGCAGTTTCGGGGAGGCCAAAAACATTCAGTACTTC
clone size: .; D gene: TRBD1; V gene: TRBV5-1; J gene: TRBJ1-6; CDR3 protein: CASSKLGDSNSYNSPLHF; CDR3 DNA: TGCGCCAGCAGCAAATTGGGGGACAGTAACTCCTATAATTCACCCCTCCACTTT